This entry concerns a single T cell receptor (beta chain). Its antigen remains undetermined. No base-level quality is on record; no much larger clone is a single base apart. To demonstrate the VDJtools post-analysis software, TCR beta repertoires were profiled from the peripheral blood of about 13 young patients with multiple sclerosis. The multiple sclerosis patients were children and adolescents between roughly 6 and 16 years of age. The library came from PCR. TCRdb names Illumina HiSeq 2500 as the instrument used. To reduce PCR and sequencing biases, unique molecular identifiers were built into the TCR beta cDNA libraries. Per 1 to 10 million input T cells, roughly 500,000 cDNA molecules were obtained, such that each molecule approximated one T cell. Patient libraries were prepared and sequenced with the same protocol used for the earlier healthy control dataset. Samples belonging to the same batch were prepared together, multiplexed and sequenced on a shared HiSeq lane. In the paper's pipeline: MIGEC was used to process the raw barcoded reads, and molecular identifier groups with only a single read were discarded before consensus assembly and CDR3 extraction. Clonotype tables were post-analysed with VDJtools, normalizing diversity by down-sampling all datasets to the smallest sample size. Repertoire overlap clustering matched CDR3 amino acid but not nucleotide sequences to correct batch-related cross-sample contamination. TCRdb passed the public sequencing reads through fastp at Q25 and MiXCR, retaining productive beta sequences. Each record represents a unique CDR3 protein, reported with the most common genes and DNA among its rows. The V and J calls follow TCRdb's processing rather than the paper's. Recorded for this sample are 170,000 or so distinct CDR3 sequences; around 30% of them occurred a single time. About 1.6% of the sample rests with the top ten.

The data belong to a study of post-analysis software for immune sequencing data (dated by TCRdb to the mid-2010s). With respect to the entire study: Recorded disease courses included relapsing-remitting, secondary progressive and progressive-relapsing multiple sclerosis, with some patients lacking subtype annotation. The patient repertoires were compared against approximately ten previously published healthy control repertoires obtained from donors aged about 6 to 26 years. A subset of samples was prepared in parallel using single-end sample barcoding, then pooled and co-amplified after Illumina adapter ligation. Study-wide findings and limitations: Significantly higher frequencies in patients than in controls were found for five TRBV segments, including TRBV5-6, TRBV5-1 and TRBV20-1. Multiple sclerosis patients had significantly lower normalized Chao1 diversity than controls, a result that suggests substantial peripheral T-cell clonal expansion. The multiple sclerosis patient group was slightly younger than the control group. Strong co-clustering of samples prepared in the same batch was shown by direct clustering with F measure, prompting a batch-effect correction.

Inclusive of the bounding cysteine and phenylalanine, the CDR3 is 18 residues long. The sequence is cut down to CDR3 DNA, 54 bases in frame from base 1. Taken from the germline V gene, the CDR1 and CDR2 loops are ENHRY and SYGVKD. Clipping removes 0 bases from V and 4 bases from J, with 8 as the unmatched junction base count. The chain is encoded by TRBV10-3 joined to TRBJ1-6, and 8 junctional nucleotides match TRBD1. The sequenced material came from blood. The TCR originated in a girl aged 5 to 17 with multiple sclerosis. The CDR3: CAISESAQGARYNSPLHF. The nucleotide sequence is TGTGCCATCAGTGAGTCCGCCCAGGGGGCGCGTTATAATTCACCCCTCCACTTT.